Sequencing of this T cell receptor (beta chain) was carried out in a study of beta chain features in type 1 diabetes listed by TCRdb under 2018. Notes on the research overall: Mean age, gender distribution, total cell number and subset yield did not differ between patients and healthy donors. The study compared the TCRB repertoires of sorted circulating CD4+ T cell subsets in recently diagnosed type 1 diabetes patients with those in matched healthy donors. Regulatory and stem cell-like memory subsets were isolated from only 8 patients and roughly 8 healthy donors, whereas naive and central memory subsets came from all 28 donors. A total of roughly 98,000,000 sorted cells were examined across all samples, and a strong correlation was observed between cell number per subset and RNA yield.

Each donor gave one peripheral blood draw, averaging roughly 0.11 L, which was collected into heparinised tubes. Using a panel that included CD45RO, CCR7, CD25, CD127, CD95 and CD27, naive, central memory, regulatory and stem cell-like memory CD4+ T cells were sorted on a BD FACSAria II. Every sorted population had a purity above 98%. PBMCs were isolated right away by Lymphoprep density gradient centrifugation and were stained directly, without culture. So that batch effects would be minimized, each experiment stained and sorted samples in pairs, pairing one healthy donor with one patient. Study-wide conclusions, independent of this receptor: Type 1 diabetes patients showed a moderate but significant shortening of TCRB CDR3 length in all four CD4+ subsets. Only small numbers of individuals were included in the HLA sub-analyses, which left unresolved whether HLA type had any influence on TCRB rearrangement. Sequencing cDNA rather than genomic DNA could over-represent highly expressing activated cells, although activation and CD3 levels did not differ between groups. Shorter templates might be favored by PCR, yet because patient and control samples were amplified and corrected together, any such skew would affect both groups equally. Patients with type 1 diabetes made fewer insertions and deleted more nucleotides at VDJ recombination sites, implying thymic rearrangement abnormalities. The naive, central memory and regulatory TCRB repertoires appeared to resemble one another more closely among patients than among healthy donors.

As regards this clone: The specificity of this receptor is unknown. No clone much larger than this one lies a single base away; base qualities are absent. Other DNA sequences in this sample translate to the same CDR3.

The High Capacity cDNA Reverse Transcription Kit was used to reverse transcribe all of the isolated RNA, meaning that expressed TCRB transcripts were what got sequenced. Deep immunoSEQ sequencing was performed on naive, central memory and regulatory T cell samples, with an average of approximately 4 million total reads per sample. After sorted cells were lysed in RLT buffer, RNA was extracted with DNase-treated RNeasy Micro or Mini kits, with the choice depending on cell number. Each cell subset was processed on its own to prevent cross-contamination, while patient and healthy donor samples were processed together. Using the immunoSEQ multiplex PCR, TCRB sequences were amplified from cDNA into 87-bp fragments spanning the CDR3 region. Sequencing of the amplicons was performed on the Illumina HiSeq platform. The authors processed their data as follows. PCR bias was computationally corrected using synthetic template baselines, reads within Hamming distance 2 were collapsed, and singletons that could not be merged were discarded. Reads were aligned to IMGT to assign V, D and J genes, CDR3 length, and insertions or deletions at six rearrangement sites. Clonotype counts were normalized to sorted cell number within each subset before computing true diversity and Gini coefficients with the tcR R package. Repertoire sharing was quantified using the overlap coefficient calculated on TCRB nucleotide sequences. In its TCRdb copy, this immuneACCESS table keeps in-frame sequences only and misses some clones. Where compared with another copy, unresolved V genes explain less than half of these, and the others have no known cause. V, J and clone size were drawn from that table, and D and trimming were deduced from the DNA. This sample gives about 320,000 clones in total; around 15% of them show up just once. The ten most abundant clones make up roughly 7% of the sample.

The germline V gene (reference sequence) gives CDR1 as LNHDA and CDR2 as SQIVND. After removal of 7 bases from V and 4 bases from J, the junction retains 4 bases not matched to a gene. The CDR3 runs 14 amino acids, cysteine and phenylalanine included. Only the CDR3 portion is preserved as DNA: 42 bases, with reading frame beginning at the first base. Sequencing input: central memory CD4+ T cells from blood. The TCR sequence derives from a man younger than 40 in good health. The chain joins TRBV19 to TRBJ2-1; 10 middle bases align to TRBD2. The CDR3 region has the sequence CASTTSGRYNEQFF. The DNA is as follows: TGTGCCAGTACGACTAGCGGGCGATACAATGAGCAGTTCTTC. With the portions outside the CDR3 filled from the reference TRBV19 and TRBJ2-1 genes, the complete variable region becomes DGGITQSPKYLFRKEGQNVTLSCEQNLNHDAMYWYRQDPGQGLRLIYYSQIVNDFQKGDIAEGYSVSREKKESFPLTVTSAQKNPTAFYLCASTTSGRYNEQFFGPGTRLTVL.